The text below deals with one T cell receptor beta chain. This clone has just a few counts. The specificity of this receptor is unknown. No quality values exist for individual bases; no much larger clone is one base distant. Each donor gave one peripheral blood draw, roughly 120 mL on average, collected into heparinised tubes. A BD FACSAria II was used to sort naive, central memory, regulatory and stem cell-like memory CD4+ T cells with a panel that included CD45RO, CCR7, CD25, CD127, CD95 and CD27. Purity was above 95% for every sorted population. PBMCs were isolated immediately by Lymphoprep density gradient centrifugation and stained directly without culture. So that batch effects would be minimized, each experiment stained and sorted samples in pairs, pairing one healthy donor with one patient. The data derive from a study of beta chain features in type 1 diabetes (dated by TCRdb to 2016 to 2019). With regard to the full study: Mean age, gender distribution, total cell number and subset yield did not differ between patients and healthy donors. In the study, recently diagnosed type 1 diabetes patients and matched healthy donors were compared on the TCRB repertoires of their sorted circulating CD4+ T cell subsets. Across all samples, fewer than 130 million sorted cells were examined, and cell number per subset correlated strongly with RNA yield. Whereas all 28 donors provided naive and central memory subsets, regulatory and stem cell-like memory subsets were isolated from just 8 patients and about 8 healthy donors.

What the work shows at the level of the full study, not this receptor alone: The naive, central memory and regulatory TCRB repertoires appeared to resemble one another more closely among patients than among healthy donors. Because cDNA was sequenced instead of genomic DNA, activated cells with high expression could be over-represented, although the groups did not differ in activation or CD3 levels. In all four CD4+ subsets, TCRB CDR3 length was moderately but significantly shorter in type 1 diabetes patients. PCR may preferentially amplify shorter templates, but because patient and control samples were amplified and corrected together, any resulting skew would affect both groups equally. At VDJ recombination sites, type 1 diabetes patients had fewer insertions and more deleted nucleotides, which implies abnormalities in thymic rearrangement. Because the HLA sub-analyses included only small numbers of individuals, any influence of HLA type on TCRB rearrangement was left unresolved.

Reading from cysteine to phenylalanine, the CDR3 counts 17 amino acids. Of the read, only the CDR3 DNA is kept; its 51 bases are in frame from base 1. Looking up the germline V gene (reference sequence) yields CDR1 LNHDA and CDR2 SQIVND. V lost 6 bases and J lost 1 base, and the count of bases not matched to a germline gene is 13. The entire isolated RNA was reverse transcribed using the High Capacity cDNA Reverse Transcription Kit, and thus expressed TCRB transcripts were sequenced. Naive, central memory and regulatory T cell samples underwent deep immunoSEQ sequencing, averaging about 3.57 million total reads per sample. After sorted cells were lysed in RLT buffer, RNA was extracted with DNase-treated RNeasy Micro or Mini kits, with the choice depending on cell number. Each cell subset was processed on its own to prevent cross-contamination, while patient and healthy donor samples were processed together. The immunoSEQ multiplex PCR was used to amplify TCRB sequences from cDNA, yielding 87-bp fragments that span the CDR3 region. Sequencing of the amplicons was done on the Illumina HiSeq platform. Concerning the study's data processing: Synthetic template baselines were used to correct PCR bias computationally, reads within Hamming distance 2 were collapsed, and singletons that could not be merged were discarded. By aligning reads against IMGT, V, D and J genes, CDR3 length, and insertions or deletions at six rearrangement sites were assigned. Within each subset, clonotype counts were normalized to the number of sorted cells before true diversity and Gini coefficients were calculated with the tcR R package. The overlap coefficient, calculated on TCRB nucleotide sequences, was used to quantify repertoire sharing. As a proxy for the pre-selection repertoire, out-of-frame TCRB sequences from naive cells were analyzed. Held by TCRdb, this immuneACCESS table contains in-frame sequences only and omits some clones. Under half of the omission traces to an unresolved V gene where checked; the cause of the rest is unknown. V, J and clone size were drawn from that table, and D and trimming were deduced from the DNA. In this sample the table shows over 500,000 clones, 15% to 19% of which occur a single time. Under 0.095% of the sample is in the top ten clones.

The sequence is built from TRBV19 and TRBJ2-5; 8 nucleotides in the junction match TRBD2. The specimen sequenced was naive CD4+ T cells from blood. This specimen's cell subset or site label, per the study, means: true naive CD4+ T cells. The source is a man aged 18 to 29 in good health. The CDR3 protein sequence reads: CASSPWRGALFQETQYF. The bases are TGTGCCAGTAGCCCTTGGCGGGGGGCTCTATTCCAAGAGACCCAGTACTTC.